Listed below are T cell receptor beta chains from one sample, sequenced in a study of CD8 T cells in Susac syndrome. TCRdb recomputed calls from the immunoSEQ multiplex PCR reads with MiXCR, one row per CDR3 protein. The table includes about 250,000 distinct CDR3 sequences, around 93% detected once. The sample consisted of CD4+ T cells from PBMCs. These receptors originate from a human donor with multiple sclerosis. Each CDR3 is given with its conserved first and last residue. The D gene is left open where the match is weak. Size is stated for part of the rows, as once, few or many counts, or as a class when the clone is expanded.

TGCAGTGCTAGAGTCTATCAAGAGACCCAGTACTTC	CSARVYQETQYF	TRBV20-1	TRBJ2-5	NA	NA
TGTGCCAGCAGTTTATCTCCAGGGCGGTACACAGATACGCAGTATTTT	CASSLSPGRYTDTQYF	TRBV27	TRBJ2-3	NA	NA
TGTGCCAGCTCACCACGGACAGTCGACTCCTCTGGAAACACCATATATTTT	CASSPRTVDSSGNTIYF	TRBV18	TRBJ1-3	NA	NA
TGTGCCAGCAGCTTAAATCAGGGTTCCTATGAGCAGTTCTTC	CASSLNQGSYEQFF	TRBV7-3	TRBJ2-1	NA	NA
TGCAGCGTTGATTGGGATGGCTACACCTTC	CSVDWDGYTF	TRBV29-1	TRBJ1-2	NA	NA
TGCGCCAGCAGCTCCTACATTAGCGGGGGGGCTTACAATGAGCAGTTCTTC	CASSSYISGGAYNEQFF	TRBV5-1	TRBJ2-1	TRBD2	NA
TGTGCCAGCAGTCTCCGACAGGGTGGAGCCCTGTTTTTT	CASSLRQGGALFF	TRBV12-3/TRBV12-4	TRBJ2-2	TRBD1	NA
TGCAGCTCAAGCCACAATCTTTATGGTCGGCAGTTCTTC	CSSSHNLYGRQFF	TRBV29-1	TRBJ2-1	NA	NA
TGTGCCAGCAGTCTTACAGGGGAGGACACCGGGGAGCTGTTTTTT	CASSLTGEDTGELFF	TRBV12-3/TRBV12-4	TRBJ2-2	NA	NA
TGTGCCAGTAGTGACGACAGGGGGGGATATCAGCCCCAGCATTTT	CASSDDRGGYQPQHF	TRBV19	TRBJ1-5	TRBD1	NA
TGCAGTGCGCCTACAGGGCCTCGGGTGGAAGCTTTCTTT	CSAPTGPRVEAFF	TRBV20-1	TRBJ1-1	NA	NA
TGTGCCAGCTCCCGAACCGGGCCCGAGGTCCCCTACGAGCAGCACTTC	CASSRTGPEVPYEQHF	TRBV18	TRBJ2-7	NA	NA
TGTGCCAGTATCCGGGACACACAAGAGACCCAGTACTTC	CASIRDTQETQYF	TRBV2	TRBJ2-5	NA	NA
TGTGCCAGCAGCTACGGGGGTCAAGCGGGAGAGACCCAGTACTTC	CASSYGGQAGETQYF	TRBV5-4	TRBJ2-5	NA	NA
TGCAGTGCTAGAGATCTGCGGCAGGGGAACACTGAAGCTTTCTTT	CSARDLRQGNTEAFF	TRBV20-1	TRBJ1-1	NA	NA
TGCGCCAGCAGCCCGGGCCTTAGCGGGGGGGAAGATACGCAGTATTTT	CASSPGLSGGEDTQYF	TRBV5-1	TRBJ2-3	TRBD2	NA
TGTGCCAGCAGTACCGAAGCCAACTATGGCTACACCTTC	CASSTEANYGYTF	TRBV2	TRBJ1-2	NA	NA
TGTGCCAGCAGTTTCGGCGGGGGGGGGATCGGCACCGGGGAGCTGTTTTTT	CASSFGGGGIGTGELFF	TRBV6-5	TRBJ2-2	TRBD2	once
TGTGCCAGCAGTTACTCGGACAGGGGTTTCTATGGCTACACCTTC	CASSYSDRGFYGYTF	TRBV6-5	TRBJ1-2	TRBD1	NA
TGTGCCAGCAGCTTGGGATTAGCGGGGGACTACAAAAACATTCAGTACTTC	CASSLGLAGDYKNIQYF	TRBV5-4	TRBJ2-4	TRBD2	NA
TGTGCCAGCAGCAAATACAGGGGGAGAGAGACCCAGTACTTC	CASSKYRGRETQYF	TRBV9	TRBJ2-5	TRBD1	NA
TGCGCCAGCAGCTTGGTTCCTGACAGTACCCTCTACGAGCAGTACTTC	CASSLVPDSTLYEQYF	TRBV5-1	TRBJ2-7	NA	NA
TGTGCCAGCTCTTCAACGGGGGCGGTGCTAGCCAAAAACATTCAGTACTTC	CASSSTGAVLAKNIQYF	TRBV18	TRBJ2-4	NA	NA
TGTGCCAGCAGCTTGGGTTCCAGTTTCACAGATACGCAGTATTTT	CASSLGSSFTDTQYF	TRBV5-4	TRBJ2-3	NA	once
TGTGCCAGTAGTATAGGACAGATGAACACTGAAGCTTTCTTT	CASSIGQMNTEAFF	TRBV19	TRBJ1-1	NA	NA
TGCAGCGTTGGATTTAGCGGCTACAATGAGCAGTTCTTC	CSVGFSGYNEQFF	TRBV29-1	TRBJ2-1	NA	NA
TGTGCCAGCAGTTTACAGACGAGTGATGGCTACACCTTC	CASSLQTSDGYTF	TRBV28	TRBJ1-2	NA	NA
TGTGCCAGCTCCAAGGGGTCCGGGGAGCTGTTTTTT	CASSKGSGELFF	TRBV12-3/TRBV12-4	TRBJ2-2	NA	NA
TGCAGTGCTACCCCCGGGACTGAAGAATACGAGCAGTACTTC	CSATPGTEEYEQYF	TRBV20-1	TRBJ2-7	NA	NA
TGTGCCATCAGTGATCGAGAAGAGACCCAGTACTTC	CAISDREETQYF	TRBV10-3	TRBJ2-5	NA	NA
TGTGCCAGCAGCTTGGAAGATGTTGGGACAACGGGCTACACCTTC	CASSLEDVGTTGYTF	TRBV5-6	TRBJ1-2	NA	NA
TGTGCCAGCAGCGTAGTGGAGGCCGGGGAGCTGTTTTTT	CASSVVEAGELFF	TRBV9	TRBJ2-2	NA	NA
TGTGCCAGCAGTTCGGCTCCAACCCAAGAGACCCAGTACTTC	CASSSAPTQETQYF	TRBV27	TRBJ2-5	NA	once
TGTGCCAGCAGTGGAATGACAGGGGGCCAAAGCACAGATACGCAGTATTTT	CASSGMTGGQSTDTQYF	TRBV25-1	TRBJ2-3	TRBD1	NA
TGTGCCAGCAGCCCGCCGAGTACAGCGGGAGTGGAAGATACGCAGTATTTT	CASSPPSTAGVEDTQYF	TRBV14	TRBJ2-3	TRBD2	NA
TGTGCCAGCAGCTTGAGTTTAACAGGGTTGAACACTGAAGCTTTCTTT	CASSLSLTGLNTEAFF	TRBV13	TRBJ1-1	NA	NA
TGTGCCAGCAGGACTAGCGGCCCCACAGATACGCAGTATTTT	CASRTSGPTDTQYF	TRBV27	TRBJ2-3	TRBD2	NA
TGTGCCAGCAGCCCCGCCCCGGGGGGCCTCTCTAATCACCTCCACTTT	CASSPAPGGLSNHLHF	TRBV9	TRBJ1-6	NA	NA
TGTGCCAGCAACCAGGGAGGTAATGAAAAACTGTTTTTT	CASNQGGNEKLFF	TRBV6-6	TRBJ1-4	NA	NA
TGTGCCAGCAGTCGACTAGCGGGAGCCTACAATGAGCAGTTCTTC	CASSRLAGAYNEQFF	TRBV3-1	TRBJ2-1	TRBD2	NA
TGTGCCAGCAGCGAGGGGAGCACAGATACGCAGTATTTT	CASSEGSTDTQYF	TRBV28	TRBJ2-3	NA	NA
TGTGCCAGCAGCTCACGGCTGGGGACGCAGTATTTT	CASSSRLGTQYF	TRBV11-2	TRBJ2-3	NA	NA
TGTGCCAGCAGGGGGGAGACGACTGAAGCTTTCTTT	CASRGETTEAFF	TRBV6-5	TRBJ1-1	NA	NA
TGTGCCAGCAGTCGACAGGGGGCTATCGACACCGGGGAGCTGTTTTTT	CASSRQGAIDTGELFF	TRBV27	TRBJ2-2	TRBD1	NA
TGTGCCAGCACCCCCGTGGCCGCCTATGGCTACACCTTC	CASTPVAAYGYTF	TRBV7-9	TRBJ1-2	NA	NA
TGTGCCAGCAGCCAAGGAGGATCGGGGGAGCTGTTTTTT	CASSQGGSGELFF	TRBV3-1	TRBJ2-2	NA	NA
TGTGCTAGTGGTTTGGTACTCGGCGGGAGACAGAACATTCAGTACTTC	CASGLVLGGRQNIQYF	TRBV12-5	TRBJ2-4	TRBD2	NA
TGTGCCAGCAGTCTATCAGGACCCAAGGAGCAGTACTTC	CASSLSGPKEQYF	TRBV28	TRBJ2-7	NA	NA
TGTGCCATCAGTGAGACAAACAGCAATGAGCAGTTCTTC	CAISETNSNEQFF	TRBV10-3	TRBJ2-1	NA	NA
TGTGCCAGCAGTTGGGACGCCGACACTGAAGCTTTCTTT	CASSWDADTEAFF	TRBV11-2	TRBJ1-1	NA	NA
TGCGCCAGCAGCCCGGGGGCGGACTCTGGAAACACCATATATTTT	CASSPGADSGNTIYF	TRBV5-1	TRBJ1-3	NA	NA
TGCACCAGCAGCACTCTACCAGGGAACACTGAAGCTTTCTTT	CTSSTLPGNTEAFF	TRBV1	TRBJ1-1	NA	NA
TGTGCCAGCAGCCCTCGTGCGCTCAATCAGCCCCAGCATTTT	CASSPRALNQPQHF	TRBV27	TRBJ1-5	NA	NA
TGTGCCAGCAGCTGTCTGGGGGGGTTGTGGACCGGGGAGCTGTTTTTT	CASSCLGGLWTGELFF	TRBV21-1	TRBJ2-2	NA	NA
TGTGCCAGCAGCTCTAGACCCTCCAATCAGCCCCAGCATTTT	CASSSRPSNQPQHF	TRBV5-4	TRBJ1-5	NA	NA